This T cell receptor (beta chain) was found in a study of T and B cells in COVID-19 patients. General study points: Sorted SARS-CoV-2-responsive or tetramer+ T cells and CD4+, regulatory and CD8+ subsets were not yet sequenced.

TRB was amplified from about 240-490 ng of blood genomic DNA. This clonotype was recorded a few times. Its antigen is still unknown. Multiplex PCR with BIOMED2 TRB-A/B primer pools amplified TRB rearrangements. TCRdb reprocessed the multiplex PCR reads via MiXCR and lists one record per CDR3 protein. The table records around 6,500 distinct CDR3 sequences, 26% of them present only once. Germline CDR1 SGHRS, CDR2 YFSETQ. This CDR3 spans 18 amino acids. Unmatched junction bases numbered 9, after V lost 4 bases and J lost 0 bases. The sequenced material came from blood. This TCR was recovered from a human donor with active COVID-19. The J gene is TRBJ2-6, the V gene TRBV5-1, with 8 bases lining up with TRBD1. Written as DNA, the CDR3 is TGCGCCAGCAGCCCTAACCCGGACAGGGCCTCTGGGGCCAACGTCCTGACTTTC. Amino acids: CASSPNPDRASGANVLTF. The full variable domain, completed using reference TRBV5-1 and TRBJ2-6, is KAGVTQTPRYLIKTRGQQVTLSCSPISGHRSVSWYQQTPGQGLQFLFEYFSETQRNKGNFPGRFSGRQFSNSRSEMNVSTLELGDSALYLCASSPNPDRASGANVLTFGAGSRLTVL.